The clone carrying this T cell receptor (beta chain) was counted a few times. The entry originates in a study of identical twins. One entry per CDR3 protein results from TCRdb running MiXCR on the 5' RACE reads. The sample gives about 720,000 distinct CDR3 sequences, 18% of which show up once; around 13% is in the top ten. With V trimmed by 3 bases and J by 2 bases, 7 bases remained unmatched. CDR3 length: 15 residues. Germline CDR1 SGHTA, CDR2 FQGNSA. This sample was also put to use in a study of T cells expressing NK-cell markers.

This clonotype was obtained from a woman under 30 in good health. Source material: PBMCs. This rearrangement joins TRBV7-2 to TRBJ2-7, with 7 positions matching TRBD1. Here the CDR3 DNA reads TGTGCCAGCAGCTTTTCACAGGGGCTAACCTACGAGCAGTACTTC. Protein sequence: CASSFSQGLTYEQYF.